Sequencing of this TCR beta chain was carried out in a study of radiation and T cells in renal cell carcinoma. The time point denotes: blood 4 weeks post-SBRT, at nephrectomy. As for treatment: 15 Gy SBRT to primary tumor, nephrectomy 4 weeks later. The CDR3 totals 16 residues. Germline V gene lookup returns CDR1 SGHRS and CDR2 YFSETQ. The V gene end was trimmed by 0 bases and the J gene end by 6 bases; junction bases not matched to a gene: 7. This table comes from immunoSEQ multiplex PCR, and its TCRdb copy is limited to in-frame clones, with some not included. The sample holds approximately 170,000 clones, about nine tenths seen once.

This clonotype was sampled from a woman aged 50 to 60 with renal cell carcinoma. The sequencing used blood, collected from a patient whose treatment included radiotherapy and nephrectomy. The chain couples TRBV5-1 to TRBJ1-4, with 8 bases aligning to TRBD1. The CDR3 spells CASSLEPQGAYEKLFF. The DNA of the CDR3 is TGCGCCAGCAGCTTGGAGCCGCAGGGGGCGTATGAAAAACTGTTTTTT.